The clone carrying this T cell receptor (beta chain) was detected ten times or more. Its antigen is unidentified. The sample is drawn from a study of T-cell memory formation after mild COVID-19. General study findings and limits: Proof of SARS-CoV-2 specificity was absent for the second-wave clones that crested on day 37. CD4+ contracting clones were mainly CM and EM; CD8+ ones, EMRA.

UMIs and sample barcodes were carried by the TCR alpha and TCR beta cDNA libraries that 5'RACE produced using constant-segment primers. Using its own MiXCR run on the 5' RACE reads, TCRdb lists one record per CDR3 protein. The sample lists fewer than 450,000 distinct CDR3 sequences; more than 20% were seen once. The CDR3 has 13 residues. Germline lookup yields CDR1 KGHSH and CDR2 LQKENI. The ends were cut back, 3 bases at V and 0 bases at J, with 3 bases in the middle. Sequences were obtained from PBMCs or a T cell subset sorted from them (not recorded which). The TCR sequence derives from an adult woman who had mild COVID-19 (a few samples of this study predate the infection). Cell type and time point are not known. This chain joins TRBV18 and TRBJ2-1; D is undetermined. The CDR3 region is CASSPNSYNEQFF. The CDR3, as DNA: TGTGCCAGCTCACCTAACTCCTACAATGAGCAGTTCTTC.